What follows is one T cell receptor beta chain and its context. Assay: immunoSEQ multiplex PCR; the TCRdb copy retains only in-frame clones and omits some. The repertoire consists of about 260,000 clones, with 85% to 95% occurring once and the leading ten covering around 0.5%. V gave up 4 bases and J gave up 7 bases, with 13 bases separating them. This CDR3 contains 14 residues. Germline assignment: CDR1 SGHTA and CDR2 FQGNSA. The data are from a study of T cell responses to AZD1222 COVID-19 vaccine. The chain has TRBV7-2 and TRBJ2-2; D is ambiguous. The TCR comes from an adult in good health. The sequences come from peripheral blood, collected on day 0 of AZD1222 vaccination. CDR3 loop: CASSYGPASGELFF. The CDR3 DNA reads TGTGCCAGCAGCTATGGACCGGCGAGCGGGGAGCTGTTTTTT.